The rows below give T cell receptor beta chains drawn from one sample of a study of beta chain features in type 1 diabetes. This table comes from immunoSEQ multiplex PCR, and its TCRdb copy is limited to in-frame clones, with some not included. The table lists a few hundred thousand clones, 8.5% to 10% of them singletons, with about 0.6% in the top ten. Input material: central memory CD4+ T cells from blood. The receptors stem from a man between 25 and 39 years old with type 1 diabetes. Each CDR3 is given with its conserved first and last residue. D genes are given only for firm matches. Size tells how often a clone was seen (once, few, many) or the class of an expanded clone, and some rows leave it out.

V	length	J	size	D	CDR3	DNA
TRBV5-1	14	TRBJ2-1	-	-	CASSLQGPYNEQFF	TGCGCCAGCAGCTTGCAGGGCCCCTACAATGAGCAGTTCTTC
TRBV19	15	TRBJ2-2	-	TRBD1	CASSMGDRNTGELFF	TGTGCCAGTAGTATGGGGGACAGAAACACCGGGGAGCTGTTTTTT
TRBV19	15	TRBJ2-3	-	TRBD1	CASSNLGGSTDTQYF	TGTGCCAGTAGTAACTTAGGGGGCAGCACAGATACGCAGTATTTT
TRBV7-9	12	TRBJ1-2	few	TRBD1	CASSLGNRGYTF	TGTGCCAGCAGCTTAGGAAACAGGGGTTACACCTTC
TRBV21-1	15	TRBJ2-1	few	-	CANSTGTSEYNEQFF	TGTGCCAACTCCACCGGGACTAGTGAGTACAATGAGCAGTTCTTC
TRBV5-1	14	TRBJ1-4	few	-	CASSLGGDGEKLFF	TGCGCCAGCAGCCTGGGCGGGGATGGAGAAAAACTGTTTTTT
TRBV5-1	16	TRBJ2-1	-	-	CASSYDSLSSYNEQFF	TGCGCCAGCAGCTATGACTCCTTAAGCTCCTACAATGAGCAGTTCTTC
TRBV7-2	13	TRBJ1-3	-	-	CATGMAGGNTIYF	TGTGCCACTGGGATGGCTGGTGGAAACACCATATATTTT
TRBV6-1	13	TRBJ1-3	few	-	CASSEGTVGTIYF	TGTGCCAGCAGTGAAGGGACCGTCGGTACCATATATTTT
TRBV19	17	TRBJ1-2	few	TRBD1	CASSISPYRGLDYGYTF	TGTGCCAGTAGTATCTCGCCGTACAGGGGGCTGGACTATGGCTACACCTTC
TRBV27	15	TRBJ2-3	-	TRBD2	CASSLGLARADTQYF	TGTGCCAGCAGTCTCGGACTAGCGAGGGCAGATACGCAGTATTTT
TRBV7-2	11	TRBJ1-2	few	-	CASSPGAGYTF	TGTGCCAGCAGCCCGGGGGCTGGCTACACCTTC
TRBV11-3	15	TRBJ2-1	-	-	CASSLDRSSYNEQFF	TGTGCCAGCAGCTTAGACAGGAGCTCCTACAATGAGCAGTTCTTC
TRBV10-3	16	TRBJ2-6	many	-	CATPAIPSSGANVLTF	TGTGCCACTCCTGCCATACCGAGCTCTGGGGCCAACGTCCTGACTTTC
TRBV19	13	TRBJ1-2	few	-	CASTSDGDYGYTF	TGTGCCAGTACCTCCGACGGGGACTATGGCTACACCTTC
TRBV27	16	TRBJ2-2	-	-	CASRRDSSANTGELFF	TGTGCCAGCCGTCGGGACTCAAGCGCGAACACCGGGGAGCTGTTTTTT
TRBV7-9	14	TRBJ2-7	-	TRBD1	CASSLSQGEGEQYF	TGTGCCAGCAGCTTATCGCAGGGGGAAGGCGAGCAGTACTTC
TRBV18	16	TRBJ2-5	few	TRBD2	CASSKGTSGSQETQYF	TGTGCCAGCTCAAAAGGGACTAGCGGGAGTCAAGAGACCCAGTACTTC
TRBV6-5	15	TRBJ2-1	-	TRBD1	CASTPPGTGRNEQFF	TGTGCCAGCACCCCTCCCGGGACAGGGCGAAATGAGCAGTTCTTC
TRBV4-2	13	TRBJ2-5	-	-	CASSQGDFGTQYF	TGTGCCAGCAGCCAAGGGGACTTCGGGACCCAGTACTTC
TRBV19	15	TRBJ2-7	many	TRBD1	CASRKTGGMDYEQYF	TGTGCCAGTAGAAAAACAGGGGGAATGGACTACGAGCAGTACTTC
TRBV6-6	13	TRBJ2-4	-	-	CASSYSGENIQYF	TGTGCCAGCAGTTACTCGGGGGAAAACATTCAGTACTTC
TRBV7-2	14	TRBJ2-7	-	-	CASSLAEGSYEQYF	TGTGCCAGCAGCTTAGCAGAGGGTTCCTACGAGCAGTACTTC
TRBV7-9	15	TRBJ2-3	few	-	CASSRGGQGLDTQYF	TGTGCCAGCAGCCGGGGCGGCCAGGGGCTAGATACGCAGTATTTT
TRBV27	14	TRBJ1-5	-	-	CASSPHGGNQPQHF	TGTGCCAGCAGTCCCCATGGGGGGAATCAGCCCCAGCATTTT
TRBV15	15	TRBJ1-1	few	TRBD1	CATSRGQGADTEAFF	TGTGCCACCAGCAGGGGACAGGGGGCGGACACTGAAGCTTTCTTT
TRBV7-3	16	TRBJ2-7	few	TRBD2	CASSLIGSGSQYEQYF	TGTGCCAGCAGCTTAATCGGTAGCGGGAGTCAGTACGAGCAGTACTTC
TRBV4-2	15	TRBJ2-7	-	TRBD1	CASSQLGTEPSEQYF	TGTGCCAGCAGCCAATTGGGGACAGAGCCCTCCGAGCAGTACTTC
TRBV19	13	TRBJ2-3	-	-	CASIRAGTDTQYF	TGTGCCAGTATCAGGGCGGGGACAGATACGCAGTATTTT
TRBV5-1	16	TRBJ2-3	few	TRBD2	CASSYGLAGVADTQYF	TGCGCCAGCAGCTATGGACTAGCGGGAGTGGCAGATACGCAGTATTTT
TRBV6-6	14	TRBJ2-7	-	-	CASSYGAPSYEQYF	TGTGCCAGCAGTTACGGAGCGCCAAGCTACGAGCAGTACTTC
TRBV11-2	15	TRBJ2-1	-	TRBD2	CASSHPGTRYNEQFF	TGTGCCAGCAGCCACCCCGGGACTAGATACAATGAGCAGTTCTTC
TRBV2	18	TRBJ2-5	-	-	CASLSRDRKGGVQETQYF	TGTGCCAGTCTGTCGAGGGACAGAAAGGGAGGCGTCCAAGAGACCCAGTACTTC
TRBV28	15	TRBJ2-7	few	TRBD1	CASRTTGTGAYEQYF	TGTGCCAGCAGAACTACCGGGACAGGGGCCTACGAGCAGTACTTC
TRBV5-1	13	TRBJ2-3	many	-	CASSLSGTDTQYF	TGCGCCAGCAGCTTGAGTGGCACAGATACGCAGTATTTT
TRBV28	14	TRBJ1-2	-	-	CASSIPDSRGGYTF	TGTGCCAGCAGTATACCGGACAGCCGAGGGGGCTACACCTTC
TRBV30	14	TRBJ2-5	few	TRBD2	CAWRKAGGRETQYF	TGTGCCTGGAGAAAAGCGGGAGGGCGGGAGACCCAGTACTTC
TRBV27	15	TRBJ2-2	few	-	CASSLRAENTGELFF	TGTGCCAGCAGTTTGAGGGCAGAAAACACCGGGGAGCTGTTTTTT
TRBV11-2	15	TRBJ1-1	-	TRBD1	CASSPQGGRDTEAFF	TGTGCCAGCAGCCCACAGGGGGGCCGGGACACTGAAGCTTTCTTT
TRBV29-1	15	TRBJ1-4	-	TRBD1	CSVTGTDATNEKLFF	TGCAGCGTTACCGGGACAGATGCAACTAATGAAAAACTGTTTTTT
TRBV6-5	15	TRBJ1-3	few	-	CASSYSNRAGNTIYF	TGTGCCAGCAGTTACTCTAACAGGGCTGGAAACACCATATATTTT
TRBV28	14	TRBJ2-1	-	TRBD1	CATRQGSSYNEQFF	TGTGCCACTAGACAGGGTTCATCCTACAATGAGCAGTTCTTC
TRBV5-1	16	TRBJ2-1	few	-	CASSNPLGLGADEQFF	TGCGCCAGCAGCAACCCCCTAGGGCTGGGGGCGGATGAGCAGTTCTTC
TRBV7-2	13	TRBJ1-1	-	-	CASSLSGVGEAFF	TGTGCCAGCAGCTTATCCGGGGTAGGTGAAGCTTTCTTT
TRBV7-2	14	TRBJ2-3	few	-	CASSLGVGRDTQYF	TGTGCCAGCAGCTTAGGTGTCGGGAGAGATACGCAGTATTTT
TRBV7-8	17	TRBJ2-6	few	-	CASSLAPVISGANVLTF	TGTGCCAGCAGCTTAGCGCCCGTGATCTCTGGGGCCAACGTCCTGACTTTC
TRBV9	19	TRBJ2-2	few	-	CASSVATDGFGLYSGELFF	TGTGCCAGCAGCGTAGCTACTGATGGGTTTGGACTATATTCCGGGGAGCTGTTTTTT
TRBV28	17	TRBJ2-3	many	TRBD2	CASSLIPTSGRTDTQYF	TGTGCCAGCAGTTTAATCCCGACTAGCGGACGCACAGATACGCAGTATTTT
TRBV28	14	TRBJ1-3	-	-	CASSLGVKRNTIYF	TGTGCCAGCAGTTTAGGGGTTAAGAGAAACACCATATATTTT
TRBV11-2	13	TRBJ2-4	many	-	CASSLELGTDTFF	TGTGCCAGCAGCTTAGAGCTGGGGACTGACACATTCTTC
TRBV7-2	14	TRBJ2-2	few	-	CASSRQLSTGELFF	TGTGCCAGCAGCCGTCAATTATCCACCGGGGAGCTGTTTTTT